This T cell receptor beta chain emerged from a study of Ad26.COV2.S vaccination and SARS-CoV-2 variants. Overall study results and limits: Overall T cell responses may have been underestimated by the analyses of TCR breadth and depth. Non-spike TCR breadth did not differ much between vaccine and placebo recipients. CD8+ and CD4+ T cells specific for spike reportedly responded with substantial breadth after vaccination. Recipients given vaccine exceeded placebo recipients in spike-specific TCR breadth.

A remark on this clone: Its antigen is unknown.

Assay: immunoSEQ multiplex PCR; the TCRdb copy retains only in-frame clones and omits some. In the table there are roughly 380,000 clones, 92% of which are singletons. The length of the CDR3 is 15 residues. Trimming took off 6 bases at V and 4 bases at J, with 13 bases between the two ends. Germline values: CDR1 ENHRY, CDR2 SYGVKD. The V gene is TRBV10-3, the J gene TRBJ2-6; possibly TRBD1 for D (6 bases). The clonotype comes from a human donor who had recovered from COVID-19. Sample: peripheral blood, taken after recovery from COVID-19. The chain's CDR3 is CAIRLTGMGANVLTF. CDR3 sequence (DNA): TGTGCCATCAGGCTCACAGGGATGGGGGCCAACGTCCTGACTTTC.